This T cell receptor beta chain comes out of a study of beta chain features in type 1 diabetes. Expressed TCRB transcripts got sequenced, as all isolated RNA was reverse transcribed. Roughly 3.6 million reads was the average for naive, central memory and regulatory T cell samples. Only in-frame clones appear in the TCRdb table, and some are missing; sequencing was by immunoSEQ multiplex PCR. The sample shows a few hundred thousand clones, 15% to 20% of them seen only once. Central memory, naive, regulatory and stem cell-like memory CD4+ cells were sorted by CD45RO/CCR7/CD25/CD127/CD95/CD27. Populations obtained by sorting all exceeded 95% purity. The length of the CDR3 is 14 residues. Per germline, CDR1 MGHRA and CDR2 YSYEKL. The ends were cut back, 1 base at V and 5 bases at J, with 6 bases in the middle. The study's findings and limits: Whether HLA type affects TCRB rearrangement stayed undetermined in the present work. TCRB CDR3s were moderately but significantly shorter in Type 1 diabetes patients in all four CD4+ subsets.

As concerns this clone: Its cognate antigen is unknown.

Sequenced material: naive CD4+ T cells from blood. The rearrangement uses TRBV4-1 and TRBJ2-6, with D unresolved. The receptor comes from a man aged 25 to 45 with type 1 diabetes. CDR3 amino acids: CASSQGAWANVLTF. The CDR3 coding sequence is TGCGCCAGCAGCCAAGGGGCCTGGGCCAACGTCCTGACTTTC.